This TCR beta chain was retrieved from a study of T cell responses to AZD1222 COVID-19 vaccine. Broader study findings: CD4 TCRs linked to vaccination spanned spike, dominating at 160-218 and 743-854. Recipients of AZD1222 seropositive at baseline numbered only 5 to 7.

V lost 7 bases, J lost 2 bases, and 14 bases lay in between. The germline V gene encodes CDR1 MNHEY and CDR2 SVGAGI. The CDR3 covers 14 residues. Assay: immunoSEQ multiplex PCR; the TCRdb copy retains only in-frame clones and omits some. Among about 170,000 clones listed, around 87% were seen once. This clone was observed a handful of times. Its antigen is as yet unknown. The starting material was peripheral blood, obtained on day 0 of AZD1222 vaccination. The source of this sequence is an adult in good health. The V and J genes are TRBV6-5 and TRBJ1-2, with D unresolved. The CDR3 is CASTPGRTNYGYTF. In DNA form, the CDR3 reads TGTGCCAGCACCCCGGGGAGGACGAACTATGGCTACACCTTC.